One sample yielded the 27 T cell receptor beta chains listed below, sequenced in a study of shared clonotypes between healthy human individuals. Sequenced by immunoSEQ multiplex PCR; TCRdb stores in-frame clones only, minus some. The table includes about 2.3 million clones, 92% detected once. Source material: naive CD4+ T cells from PBMCs. Indicated subset: CD45RA+ positively selected. The receptors come from a man younger than 30 in good health. Some clones in this sample may be carry-over from other donors' samples.

The genes are TRBV28 and TRBJ1-2, with D possibly TRBD1 on 5 matching bases. CDR1 and CDR2 (germline): MDHEN, SYDVKM. V lost 3 bases and J 5 bases, leaving 13 bases between the germline ends. There are 14 residues in the CDR3. The CDR3 loop reads CASSLRDGRYGYTF. The CDR3 nucleotides read TGTGCCAGCAGTTTGCGGGACGGACGTTATGGCTACACCTTC.

The chain links TRBV6-1 to TRBJ2-4, with a possible D match to TRBD1 (6 bases). This CDR3 has 16 residues. Trimming took 1 base from V and 0 from J, leaving 10 bases between them. CDR1 is MNHNS, CDR2 SASEGT, per germline. The CDR3 region has the DNA TGTGCCAGCAGTGAAGGAGGGGACATAGCCAAAAACATTCAGTACTTC. Its translation: CASSEGGDIAKNIQYF.

The V and J genes are TRBV12-5 and TRBJ2-1; unclear D gene. The CDR3 length is 15 residues. Trimming cost V 3 bases and J 0 bases, with 9 bases left between them. The germline V gene encodes CDR1 LGHNT and CDR2 FRNRAP. The CDR3 region has the DNA TGTGCTAGTGGTTTCGGCCCGAGCTCCTACAATGAGCAGTTCTTC. Translated: CASGFGPSSYNEQFF. The entire variable domain, with the rest obtained from reference TRBV12-5 and TRBJ2-1, is as follows: DARVTQTPRHKVTEMGQEVTMRCQPILGHNTVFWYRQTMMQGLELLAYFRNRAPLDDSGMPKDRFSAEMPDATLATLKIQPSEPRDSAVYFCASGFGPSSYNEQFFGPGTRLTVL.

The J gene is TRBJ2-7, the V gene TRBV5-4; D call uncertain. This CDR3 comprises 14 residues. CDR1 is SGHNT, CDR2 YYREEE, per germline (reference sequence). V was pared by 0 bases and J by 2 bases, with 9 bases between. The CDR3 bases are TGTGCCAGCAGCTTGGTGCCAATGGCCTACGAGCAGTACTTC. It codes for CASSLVPMAYEQYF.

This rearrangement joins TRBV28 to TRBJ2-5; TRBD2 agrees at 15 bases. Germline V gives CDR1 MDHEN, CDR2 SYDVKM. The V gene end was trimmed by 6 bases and the J gene end by 5 bases; junction bases not matched to a gene: 7. The CDR3 covers 16 residues. DNA for the CDR3: TGTGCCAGCAGCCCCGGACTAGCGGGAGGGATGGAGACCCAGTACTTC. Translation: CASSPGLAGGMETQYF.

The CDR3 here is CSVELAGEQETQYF. The CDR3 region has the DNA TGCAGCGTTGAACTAGCGGGGGAACAAGAGACCCAGTACTTC. The V call is TRBV29-1, the J call TRBJ2-5, with TRBD2 identical over 10 bases. Trimming cost V 2 bases and J 2 bases; bases outside gene matches: 2. CDR1 and CDR2 (germline): SQVTM, ANQGSEA. The CDR3 length is 14 residues.

The chain's CDR3 is CASSPSGVHYEQYF. CDR3 sequence (DNA): TGTGCCAGCAGCCCTAGCGGGGTTCACTACGAGCAGTACTTC. The J gene is TRBJ2-7, the V gene TRBV5-4, with 9 bases fitting TRBD2. Germline CDR1 reads SGHNT; CDR2 reads YYREEE (reference sequence). The CDR3 spans 14 residues. With 4 bases clipped from V and 3 bases from J, the junction kept 5 bases outside the gene matches.

The chain recombines TRBV5-1 with TRBJ2-1; 14 positions match TRBD2. Losses at the gene ends were 4 bases for V and 15 bases for J; bases not matched to a gene: 6. This CDR3 is built from 13 residues. Germline lookup yields CDR1 SGHRS and CDR2 YFSETQ. The CDR3 region has the DNA TGCGCCAGCAGCCCGGGGACTAGCGGGAGTAGGTTCTTC. It is translated as CASSPGTSGSRFF.

This chain connects TRBV11-2 to TRBJ1-1; D possibly corresponds to TRBD1 (6 bases). Germline V gene sequence: CDR1 SGHAT, CDR2 FQNNGV. The ends were cut back, 3 bases at V and 1 base at J, with 12 bases in the middle. The CDR3 has 15 amino acids. The CDR3 protein is CASSFQGPGNTEAFF. The CDR3 region has the DNA TGTGCCAGCAGCTTTCAGGGGCCAGGGAACACTGAAGCTTTCTTT.

CDR3 region: CASSPIELGPQHF. CDR3 coding DNA: TGTGCCAGCAGCCCTATAGAGCTGGGGCCCCAGCATTTT. The chain links TRBV7-2 to TRBJ1-5; D is unresolved. The CDR3 extends over 13 amino acids. Germline-derived CDR1 and CDR2 are SGHTA and FQGNSA. Deletions cut 5 bases from V and 9 bases from J, with 14 bases between.

The gene calls are TRBV7-2 and TRBJ2-3; tentatively, D is TRBD1 or TRBD2 (5 bases each). The CDR3 is 15 residues long. The V end lost 5 bases, the J end lost 0 bases, and 12 bases lay between the germline ends. Germline V lookup: CDR1 SGHTA, CDR2 FQGNSA. CDR3 bases: TGTGCCAGCAGCACAGAGAGGGGAAGCACAGATACGCAGTATTTT. Translation gives CASSTERGSTDTQYF.

The chain links TRBV4-3 to TRBJ2-7; TRBD2 might be the D (6 bases). The CDR3 extends over 13 amino acids. V lost 5 bases to trimming and J lost 1 base, with 9 bases between them. The V gene's germline CDR1 is LGHNA and CDR2 YSLEER. In DNA form, the CDR3 reads TGCGCCAGCAGCTTGCGGGAATCCTACGAGCAGTACTTC. Translated: CASSLRESYEQYF.

The chain combines TRBV25-1 with TRBJ2-7; 8 nucleotides align to TRBD2. The J segment lost 2 bases and the V segment lost 2 bases, leaving 5 bases of the junction unmatched. The CDR3 runs to 15 residues. Germline loops: CDR1 MGHDK, CDR2 SYGVNS. The CDR3 DNA reads TGTGCCAGCAGTGAACAGGGACTAGGAGCCTACGAGCAGTACTTC. As protein: CASSEQGLGAYEQYF.

The V and J genes are TRBV30 and TRBJ2-1; no clear D. This CDR3 has 13 residues. CDR1 is GTSNPN, CDR2 SVGIG, per germline (reference sequence). Trimming pared 1 base from V and 0 bases from J, leaving 4 bases between. The chain's CDR3 is CAWSGSSYNEQFF. The DNA for the CDR3 is TGTGCCTGGAGTGGAAGCTCCTACAATGAGCAGTTCTTC.

As for this clone: Other DNA sequences in this specimen translate into the identical CDR3. The chain's CDR3 is CSVDNGVGTEAFF. Written as DNA, the CDR3 is TGCAGCGTTGATAACGGGGTAGGCACTGAAGCTTTCTTT. The gene calls are TRBV29-1 and TRBJ1-1; D call uncertain. Germline CDR1 and CDR2: SQVTM and ANQGSEA. This CDR3 is built from 13 residues. Between the trimmed V and J ends, which lost 3 bases and 4 bases, there was a span of 12 bases.

The chain recombines TRBV9 with TRBJ2-1; 9 bases line up with TRBD2. CDR1 is SGDLS, CDR2 YYNGEE, per germline. The ends lost 0 bases at V and 6 bases at J; junction bases unmatched: 4. This CDR3 spans 15 amino acids. This CDR3 is CASSVDVAGVNEQFF. DNA for the CDR3: TGTGCCAGCAGCGTAGATGTAGCGGGGGTCAATGAGCAGTTCTTC.

V and J are TRBV30 and TRBJ2-1; no definite D call. CDR1 is GTSNPN and CDR2 is SVGIG in the germline V gene (reference sequence). This CDR3 has 11 amino acids. The V end lost 2 bases, the J end lost 8 bases, and 7 bases lay between the germline ends. DNA for the CDR3: TGTGCCTGGAGTAGCCGGCATGAGCAGTTCTTC. Its protein is CAWSSRHEQFF.

The chain links TRBV7-2 to TRBJ2-3; the D gene could be TRBD1 or TRBD2 (5 bases each). The ends were cut back, 3 bases at V and 6 bases at J, with 16 bases in the middle. This CDR3 comprises 15 residues. Germline V gives CDR1 SGHTA, CDR2 FQGNSA. The CDR3 nucleotides are TGTGCCAGCAGCTTCGCATCGGGACCCAGGGATACGCAGTATTTT. This gives the protein CASSFASGPRDTQYF.

In its sample, this clone was seen a few times. The rearrangement joins TRBV30 to TRBJ1-1, with 9 bases matching TRBD1. Per germline, CDR1 GTSNPN and CDR2 SVGIG (reference sequence). V shed 2 bases and J 6 bases; nucleotides not matched to a gene: 7. This CDR3 has 14 amino acids. The CDR3 sequence: CAWSISDRGPEAFF. CDR3 DNA: TGTGCCTGGAGTATTTCGGACAGGGGCCCTGAAGCTTTCTTT.

V and J are TRBV5-1 and TRBJ1-2, with 7 positions matching TRBD1. CDR1 is SGHRS and CDR2 is YFSETQ in the germline V gene. Losses at the gene ends were 6 bases for V and 0 bases for J; bases not matched to a gene: 8. This CDR3 region has 15 residues. The CDR3 is CASKGQGGANYGYTF. DNA for the CDR3: TGCGCCAGCAAGGGTCAAGGGGGCGCTAACTATGGCTACACCTTC.

This sequence joins TRBV10-3 and TRBJ2-2; 10 bases match TRBD1. Trimming took 5 bases from V and 3 from J; bases not matched to a gene: 6. Germline V CDR1 and CDR2: ENHRY, SYGVKD. The CDR3 extends over 16 amino acids. The CDR3 reads CAISTRTGGDTGELFF. The CDR3, as DNA: TGTGCCATCAGTACCAGGACAGGGGGGGACACCGGGGAGCTGTTTTTT.

This clone was seen only a few times. J is TRBJ1-1 and V is TRBV28; possibly TRBD1 for D (6 bases). Germline V gene data show CDR1 as MDHEN and CDR2 as SYDVKM. CDR3 length: 14 residues. The V gene lost 4 bases and the J gene lost 3 bases, with 12 bases spanning the gap. The CDR3 sequence is CASSSGQLDTEAFF. DNA for the CDR3: TGTGCCAGCAGTTCCGGACAGTTAGACACTGAAGCTTTCTTT.

The chain carries TRBV2 and TRBJ2-7; 9 bases are shared with TRBD1. Per the germline V gene, CDR1 is SNHLY and CDR2 is FYNNEI. This CDR3 spans 15 amino acids. V shed 4 bases, J shed 1 base, and the junction held 5 bases outside the gene matches. As DNA, the CDR3 is TGTGCCAGCAGTGGAGACAGGGGGGGTTCCTACGAGCAGTACTTC. It codes for CASSGDRGGSYEQYF.

CDR3 amino acids: CASSPRTSASYEQYF. CDR3 DNA sequence: TGCGCCAGCAGCCCCAGGACTAGCGCCTCCTACGAGCAGTACTTC. The genes are TRBV5-1 and TRBJ2-7; 9 positions match TRBD2. Germline V CDR1 and CDR2: SGHRS, YFSETQ. There are 15 residues in the CDR3. Trimming took 4 bases from V and 0 from J; bases not matched to a gene: 5.

Comments on this clone: Other DNA sequences in this specimen translate into the identical CDR3. The rearrangement links TRBV9 to TRBJ1-3; possibly TRBD1 for D (5 bases). V dropped 0 bases and J dropped 1 base, with 8 bases sitting between them. The CDR3 length is 15 residues. Germline values: CDR1 SGDLS, CDR2 YYNGEE. CDR3 DNA: TGTGCCAGCAGCGTAGACCGGGGGTCTGGAAACACCATATATTTT. It encodes CASSVDRGSGNTIYF.

In its sample, this clone was seen once. V gene TRBV19 combines with J gene TRBJ1-5; a possible D gene is TRBD1 (5 bases). The V and J ends lost 1 base and 7 bases respectively, with 11 bases between them. Per the germline V gene, CDR1 is LNHDA and CDR2 is SQIVND (reference sequence). CDR3 length: 14 residues. The CDR3 bases are TGTGCCAGTAGTATAGCAGGGACTCGGCAGCCCCAGCATTTT. Protein sequence: CASSIAGTRQPQHF.

The rearrangement uses TRBV28 and TRBJ2-5; possible D gene TRBD1, 6 bases. The CDR3 length is 16 residues. Germline V gives CDR1 MDHEN, CDR2 SYDVKM. Between the trimmed V and J ends, which lost 5 bases and 2 bases, there was a span of 18 bases. CDR3 coding DNA: TGTGCCAGCAGTGTCTTGGGGACACTGACACAAGAGACCCAGTACTTC. As protein: CASSVLGTLTQETQYF.